Following are 20 T cell receptor beta chains from one sample sequenced in a study of PD-1 blockade in mismatch repair-deficient tumors (dated by TCRdb to 2016 to 2017). Their antigens are not known. Library preparation was by the immunoSEQ multiplex PCR assay. What TCRdb holds here is the immuneACCESS table cut down to in-frame rearrangements. Part of the clones is not present; checked against another copy, under half of the missing clones reflect an unresolved V gene, and the others are unexplained. Here the sample has some 16,000 clones; under 85% occur a single time. The ten largest make up roughly 9.7% of the sample. This sample's time point label indicates: roughly 10-day in vitro stimulation with candidate neoantigen peptide 5. Sample: cells cultured in vitro, taken from a patient treated with pembrolizumab. These receptors were collected from an adult with mismatch repair-deficient cancer.

In the case of this clone: At one boundary the junction diverges from the germline segment, which might be a read error. V and J are TRBV6-1 and TRBJ1-5, with TRBD1 as a possible D gene (5 bases). This CDR3 has 16 amino acids. The germline CDR1 and CDR2 sequences are MNHNS and SASEGT. Written as DNA, the CDR3 is TGTGCCATCAGTGATCGGACAAGTCGCGGAGCACAGCCCCAGCATTTT. Protein sequence: CAISDRTSRGAQPQHF.

The CDR3 DNA reads as TGCGCCAGCAGCCAACCTCCAGGGAACACTGAAGCTTTCTTT. This encodes CASSQPPGNTEAFF. This rearrangement joins TRBV4-1 to TRBJ1-1; D not certain. V was clipped by 2 bases and J by 1 base, with 8 bases between them. The CDR3 loop spans 14 amino acids. CDR1 and CDR2 from the germline V gene are MGHRA and YSYEKL.

This rearrangement joins TRBV4-1 to TRBJ1-3; D not certain. Germline CDR1 reads MGHRA; CDR2 reads YSYEKL. The CDR3 contains 16 residues. Deletions cut 4 bases from V and 1 base from J, with 14 bases between. The CDR3 here is CASSRSREFSGNTIYF. CDR3 sequence (DNA): TGCGCCAGCAGCCGCTCGAGGGAATTTTCTGGAAACACCATATATTTT.

V usage is TRBV2 and J usage is TRBJ2-1; TRBD2 might be the D (5 bases). The CDR3 is 14 residues long. The germline CDR1 and CDR2 sequences are SNHLY and FYNNEI. V was pared by 2 bases and J by 6 bases, with 11 bases between. The CDR3 coding sequence is TGTGCCAGCAGTGAATGGGCTAGCTTCAATGAGCAGTTCTTC. Translation gives CASSEWASFNEQFF.

The V and J genes are TRBV7-9 and TRBJ1-5; 7 bases agree with TRBD1. This CDR3 comprises 14 residues. Germline V gives CDR1 SEHNR, CDR2 FQNEAQ (reference sequence). Unmatched junction bases numbered 1, after V lost 3 bases and J lost 2 bases. The CDR3 spells CASSFGQGNQPQHF. The CDR3 nucleotides are TGTGCCAGCAGCTTTGGACAGGGCAATCAGCCCCAGCATTTT.

The sample holds a few counts of this clone. The rearrangement uses TRBV28 and TRBJ2-1; D unclear. Deletions cut 3 bases from V and 5 bases from J, with 8 bases between. The CDR3 runs to 13 residues. Germline V lookup: CDR1 MDHEN, CDR2 SYDVKM. In DNA form, the CDR3 reads TGTGCCAGCAGTTTTCGGGTTAACAATGAGCAGTTCTTC. Encoded protein: CASSFRVNNEQFF.

This clone was found once. The V and J genes are TRBV29-1 and TRBJ1-2, with 11 positions matching TRBD1. The ends lost 4 bases at V and 7 bases at J; junction bases unmatched: 14. Germline-derived CDR1 and CDR2 are SQVTM and ANQGSEA. The CDR3 is 16 residues long. CDR3 DNA sequence: TGCAGCGTTGGTAGCGGGACAGGGGGTGGTCTAGGTGGCTACACCTTC. Translated, it gives CSVGSGTGGGLGGYTF.

The rearrangement uses TRBV7-3 and TRBJ2-5; 7 bases line up with TRBD2. V lost 2 bases and J lost 5; bases outside the gene matches: 8. The CDR3 has 15 residues. From germline, CDR1 is SGHTA and CDR2 FQGTGA. The CDR3 loop reads CASSLSGPGGETQYF. The DNA of the CDR3 is TGTGCCAGCAGCTTATCAGGTCCCGGGGGGGAGACCCAGTACTTC.

This chain connects TRBV11-3 to TRBJ2-7, with 8 positions matching TRBD1. V was clipped by 10 bases and J by 7 bases; unmatched bases: 9. The germline V gene has CDR1 SGHNT and CDR2 YENEEA. The CDR3 has 12 amino acids. The CDR3 is CATHGQGREQYF. In nucleotides, the CDR3 is TGTGCCACCCACGGACAGGGAAGGGAGCAGTACTTC.

The CDR3, as DNA: TGTGCCAGCAGCCGGACAGGGGACTATGGCTACACCTTC. It yields the protein CASSRTGDYGYTF. This sequence joins TRBV7-9 and TRBJ1-2; the match to TRBD1 covers 9 bases. Germline V gene data show CDR1 as SEHNR and CDR2 as FQNEAQ (reference sequence). J was trimmed by 3 bases and V by 5 bases; bases with no gene match: 1. The CDR3 covers 13 residues.

The rearrangement uses TRBV2 and TRBJ2-7, with 7 bases fitting TRBD2. The CDR3 has 15 residues. Germline trimming cut 6 bases from V and 3 bases from J; bases unmatched to any gene: 11. The germline gives CDR1 SNHLY, CDR2 FYNNEI. DNA of the CDR3: TGTGCCAGCAGAGCGACCGGGGGAGGGGACTACGAGCAGTACTTC. This codes for CASRATGGGDYEQYF. Drawing the rest from reference TRBV2 and TRBJ2-7, the complete variable domain is EPEVTQTPSHQVTQMGQEVILRCVPISNHLYFYWYRQILGQKVEFLVSFYNNEISEKSEIFDDQFSVERPDGSNFTLKIRSTKLEDSAMYFCASRATGGGDYEQYFGPGTRLTVT.

This chain links TRBV7-4 with TRBJ2-7; 8 bases map to TRBD2. V gave up 4 bases and J gave up 7 bases; unmatched junction bases: 9. Germline V gives CDR1 SGHVT, CDR2 SQSDAQ. The CDR3 consists of 14 residues. The CDR3 bases are TGTGCCAGCAGCTCGGCCGGGACTAGGTGTGAGCAGTACTTC. This sequence encodes CASSSAGTRCEQYF.

The rearrangement uses TRBV2 and TRBJ2-3; 14 nucleotides line up with TRBD2. The CDR3 runs to 18 residues. From germline, CDR1 is SNHLY and CDR2 FYNNEI. V shed 2 bases and J 2 bases; nucleotides not matched to a gene: 6. The CDR3 sequence: CASSEPGTSGGNTDTQYF. CDR3 in DNA: TGTGCCAGCAGTGAACCCGGGACTAGCGGGGGAAACACAGATACGCAGTATTTT.

The CDR3 reads CASSWEPTTGELFF. The CDR3 DNA sequence: TGCGCCAGCAGCTGGGAACCGACTACCGGGGAGCTGTTTTTT. The chain links TRBV5-1 to TRBJ2-2, with no clear D. Looked up from germline, CDR1 is SGHRS and CDR2 is YFSETQ. With 3 bases removed from V and 5 bases from J, the gap between germline ends came to 11 bases. The CDR3 extends over 14 amino acids.

The CDR3 DNA reads TGTGCCAGCAGCGGGATCGTTGCCGCAGATACGCAGTATTTT. Its translation: CASSGIVAADTQYF. The genes are TRBV2 and TRBJ2-3; maybe TRBD2 (5 bases). The V gene's germline CDR1 is SNHLY and CDR2 FYNNEI. CDR3 length: 14 residues. Trimming took off 6 bases at V and 4 bases at J, with 14 bases between the two ends.

The chain couples TRBV18 to TRBJ1-1; 9 bases line up with TRBD1. This CDR3 comprises 18 residues. J gave up 4 bases and V 1 base, and 13 bases lay outside the gene matches. Germline V gives CDR1 KGHSH, CDR2 LQKENI. Here the CDR3 DNA reads TGTGCCAGCTCACCACAAGCAGGGTGGGGGACAGGGATCACTGAAGCTTTCTTT. Encoded protein: CASSPQAGWGTGITEAFF.

This clone was picked up one time. This chain uses TRBV30 with TRBJ1-6; TRBD1 is a possible D gene (6 bases). This CDR3 comprises 15 residues. CDR1 GTSNPN and CDR2 SVGIG come from the germline V gene (reference sequence). Trimming stripped 3 bases from V and 10 bases from J, with 19 bases between. The CDR3 nucleotides read TGTGCCTGGAGCCTAGGGTCACAGGGAGTATCACCCCTCCACTTT. Amino acid sequence: CAWSLGSQGVSPLHF.

The CDR3 DNA is TGTGCCAGTGTCCCACGCGGGAGCTCCTACAATGAGCAGTTCTTC. As protein: CASVPRGSSYNEQFF. The gene calls are TRBV7-9 and TRBJ2-1, with 7 positions matching TRBD2. The V gene's germline CDR1 is SEHNR and CDR2 FQNEAQ (reference sequence). Losses at the gene ends were 9 bases for V and 0 bases for J; bases not matched to a gene: 8. This CDR3 is built from 15 residues.

The chain is built from TRBV11-3 and TRBJ2-2; maybe TRBD2 (6 bases). The CDR3 loop spans 15 amino acids. V shed 5 bases and J shed 0 bases, with 10 bases lying between them. From germline, CDR1 is SGHNT and CDR2 YENEEA. The CDR3 DNA is TGTGCCAGCAGCCGGGACTTCGCGAACACCGGGGAGCTGTTTTTT. Translation: CASSRDFANTGELFF.

This clone was seen more than once but under ten times. The CDR3 sequence: CASSLMGTGAYEQYF. The CDR3 DNA reads as TGTGCCAGCAGTTTAATGGGTACAGGGGCCTACGAGCAGTACTTC. The chain joins TRBV28 to TRBJ2-7; TRBD1 matches 7 bases. V lost 2 bases, J lost 2 bases, and 6 bases stayed unmatched. The CDR3 has 15 residues. The germline V gene encodes CDR1 MDHEN and CDR2 SYDVKM.